The 14 T cell receptor beta chains below were found in one sample sequenced in a study of brain T cells in children with intractable seizures. Documented time point: blood from clinic visit 5 months post-surgery; TSC patient then seizure free. Produced via immunoSEQ multiplex PCR; TCRdb's table is partial and in-frame only. The sample contains 340,000 or so clones, roughly 92% of which appear only once. Specimen: peripheral blood, collected more than 4 months after surgery. The source is a boy younger than two with tuberous sclerosis and intractable seizures.

The CDR3: CASSEDRVEGYTF. CDR3 coding DNA: TGTGCCAGCAGTGAGGACAGGGTTGAGGGCTACACCTTC. This chain joins TRBV6-1 and TRBJ1-2, with TRBD1 matching over 8 bases. The V segment lost 3 bases and the J segment 8 bases; nucleotides outside the gene matches: 5. The germline V gene encodes CDR1 MNHNS and CDR2 SASEGT. This CDR3 is built from 13 residues.

J is TRBJ2-5 and V is TRBV29-1; D gene unclear. Germline V gene sequence: CDR1 SQVTM, CDR2 ANQGSEA. The ends were cut back, 6 bases at V and 4 bases at J, with 24 bases in the middle. The CDR3 length is 16 residues. The CDR3 loop reads CSVLKNLRVPGETQYF. The CDR3 coding sequence is TGCAGCGTGCTCAAGAACCTCCGGGTCCCGGGAGAGACCCAGTACTTC.

The chain is built from TRBV5-1 and TRBJ2-2, with D maybe TRBD2 (5 bases). The CDR3 extends over 16 amino acids. Germline CDR1 is SGHRS and CDR2 is YFSETQ. The V end lost 0 bases, the J end lost 4 bases, and 13 bases lay between the germline ends. The DNA of the CDR3 is TGCGCCAGCAGCTTGGCCCGGGATTTAGGCACCGGGGAGCTGTTTTTT. Translation: CASSLARDLGTGELFF.

The rearrangement uses TRBV19 and TRBJ1-5; D gene uncertain. Germline CDR1 LNHDA, CDR2 SQIVND (reference sequence). V lost 2 bases and J lost 0, with 17 bases in between. The CDR3 covers 18 residues. The CDR3 bases are TGTGCCAGTAGTATATGGGGTGGGCCCGATTATAGCAATCAGCCCCAGCATTTT. This encodes CASSIWGGPDYSNQPQHF.

The chain is built from TRBV25-1 and TRBJ1-1, with D perhaps TRBD1 (6 bases). V lost 4 bases and J 4 bases, leaving 13 bases between the germline ends. The CDR3 covers 14 residues. The germline gives CDR1 MGHDK, CDR2 SYGVNS. CDR3 DNA sequence: TGTGCCAGCAGTGGTCACAGGGATTCCACTGAAGCTTTCTTT. It codes for CASSGHRDSTEAFF.

V gene TRBV11-1 combines with J gene TRBJ2-7; 7 bases agree with TRBD2. From germline, CDR1 is SGHAT and CDR2 FQDESV (reference sequence). The CDR3 is 13 residues long. Trimming removed 3 bases from V and 3 bases from J; junction bases left unmatched: 2. The CDR3, as DNA: TGTGCCAGCAGCTTCACGGGAGGCTACGAGCAGTACTTC. Residues: CASSFTGGYEQYF. Supplemented by reference TRBV11-1 and TRBJ2-7, the full variable domain reads EAEVAQSPRYKITEKSQAVAFWCDPISGHATLYWYRQILGQGPELLVQFQDESVVDDSQLPKDRFSAERLKGVDSTLKIQPAELGDSAMYLCASSFTGGYEQYFGPGTRLTVT.

The V gene is TRBV7-3, the J gene TRBJ2-1; D possibly corresponds to TRBD2 (5 bases). Germline CDR1 is SGHTA and CDR2 is FQGTGA. Trimming left V 5 bases short and J 2 bases short, with 13 bases between. The CDR3 has 15 amino acids. The DNA of the CDR3 is TGTGCCAGCAGCCCACGCGCGGGCCCCTACAATGAGCAGTTCTTC. It codes for CASSPRAGPYNEQFF. Supplemented by reference TRBV7-3 and TRBJ2-1, the full variable domain reads GAGVSQTPSNKVTEKGKYVELRCDPISGHTALYWYRQSLGQGPEFLIYFQGTGAADDSGLPNDRFFAVRPEGSVSTLKIQRTERGDSAVYLCASSPRAGPYNEQFFGPGTRLTVL.

The CDR3 nucleotides read TGCGCCAGCAGCTTGGCCGGCAGGGGAAACTATGGCTACACCTTC. Residues: CASSLAGRGNYGYTF. This chain links TRBV5-1 with TRBJ1-2, with D possibly TRBD1 on 6 matching bases. The CDR3 spans 15 residues. The germline V and J ends were trimmed by 0 bases and 2 bases, with 11 bases remaining between them. Looked up from germline, CDR1 is SGHRS and CDR2 is YFSETQ.

The CDR3 sequence is CASSDQFRSYEQYF. The CDR3 DNA reads TGCGCCAGCAGTGACCAGTTTAGATCCTACGAGCAGTACTTC. The rearrangement uses TRBV10-1 and TRBJ2-7; D is unresolved. The CDR3 sequence is 14 residues long. Per the germline V gene, CDR1 is WNHNN and CDR2 is SYGVQD (reference sequence). V lost 3 bases and J 1 base, leaving 10 bases between the germline ends.

This chain joins TRBV10-3 and TRBJ1-1; 7 nucleotides match TRBD1. This CDR3 spans 14 amino acids. J was trimmed by 1 base and V by 6 bases; bases with no gene match: 5. Germline V gene lookup returns CDR1 ENHRY and CDR2 SYGVKD. The CDR3, as DNA: TGTGCCATCAGGTCCGGGACAGAGAACACTGAAGCTTTCTTT. Its protein is CAIRSGTENTEAFF.

The rearrangement joins TRBV27 to TRBJ2-3, with a tentative D call TRBD2 (7 bases). Germline V gene lookup returns CDR1 MNHEY and CDR2 SMNVEV (reference sequence). This CDR3 region has 15 residues. Trimming left V 2 bases short and J 11 bases short, with 20 bases between. CDR3 sequence: CASSLRGGAPERQYF. In nucleotides, the CDR3 is TGTGCCAGCAGTTTAAGAGGGGGGGCCCCGGAAAGGCAGTATTTT.

The chain employs TRBV28 and TRBJ1-1; D possibly corresponds to TRBD1 (5 bases). V gave up 2 bases and J gave up 7 bases, with 5 bases separating them. Germline CDR1 reads MDHEN; CDR2 reads SYDVKM. CDR3 length equals 11 residues. Here the CDR3 DNA reads TGTGCCAGCAGTTTACAGGGTGAAGCTTTCTTT. It encodes CASSLQGEAFF.

DNA for the CDR3: TGTGCCAGCTCACCACAGCGGGAGATCTACGAGCAGTACTTC. Translation gives CASSPQREIYEQYF. The chain links TRBV18 to TRBJ2-7, with 8 bases matching TRBD2. V was pared by 1 base and J by 3 bases, with 2 bases of the junction left unmatched. In germline, CDR1 is KGHSH, CDR2 LQKENI. The CDR3 is 14 amino acids.

Only one count was recorded for this clone. The chain has TRBV7-3 and TRBJ2-2; no firm D call. CDR3 length equals 14 residues. Trimming stripped 0 bases from V and 2 bases from J, with 4 bases between. CDR1 and CDR2 from the germline V gene are SGHTA and FQGTGA. Here the CDR3 reads CASSLTFNTGELFF. As DNA, the CDR3 is TGTGCCAGCAGCTTAACTTTTAACACCGGGGAGCTGTTTTTT.